This TCR beta chain originates from a study of T cells in Graves' hyperthyroidism and ophthalmopathy. As for the study in general: Any treatment followed the collection of peripheral blood at initial diagnosis.

The CDR3 spans 15 residues. Trimming took 2 bases from V and 0 from J, leaving 10 bases between them. Germline V lookup: CDR1 MNHEY, CDR2 SVGAGI. Using RNA transcripts as the source, TCR beta CDR3 regions were amplified. Initially, a first-round RT-PCR of the TCR CDR3 employed the HTBI primer set. MiXCR, run by TCRdb on the multiplex PCR reads, gives a single entry per CDR3 protein. Of 600,000 to 900,000 distinct CDR3 sequences listed, roughly 15% were seen once; the top ten hold approximately 8.4%. This clonotype was observed many times. The specimen sequenced was blood. The sequence derives from a young man with Graves' hyperthyroidism. The rearrangement uses TRBV6-5 and TRBJ1-1, with a tentative D call TRBD1 (5 bases). CDR3 DNA sequence: TGTGCCAGCAGTTACACGGACACAATGAACACTGAAGCTTTCTTT. It specifies CASSYTDTMNTEAFF.